A selection of T cell receptor beta chains follows, all from one sample in a study of T cell responses to AZD1222 COVID-19 vaccine. Sequencing was performed with immunoSEQ multiplex PCR; in TCRdb, only in-frame clones are kept and a portion is missing. Among roughly 99,000 clones listed, roughly 90% were seen once. The input for sequencing was peripheral blood, taken 28 days after the second AZD1222 dose. Receptors were obtained from an adult who received the AZD1222 COVID-19 vaccine. The CDR3 runs from the conserved cysteine through the conserved F or W. A D gene is named only where the DNA matches it firmly. For some rows the clone size is stated as once, few or many, or as a class when expanded; others skip it.

NA	NA	TRBV27	TRBJ1-6	TGTGCCAGCAGTTTTCGGGGTTCCGGGAGGGGCTGGGATTCACCCCTCCACTTT	CASSFRGSGRGWDSPLHF
NA	NA	TRBV6-2/TRBV6-3	TRBJ2-7	TGTGCCAGCAGTTATGGGGCCACCAGCTCCTACGAGCAGTACTTC	CASSYGATSSYEQYF
TRBD2	NA	TRBV10-2	TRBJ2-3	TGCGCCAGCAGTAGAGCGGGAATGGCAGATACGCAGTATTTT	CASSRAGMADTQYF
TRBD2	NA	TRBV29-1	TRBJ2-1	TGCAGCGTTGAGTTCCTAGCGGGAATAGAATCCTACAATGAGCAGTTCTTC	CSVEFLAGIESYNEQFF
NA	NA	TRBV28	TRBJ1-2	TGTGCCAGCGGGGCAGGGGCTCAACATGGCTACACCTTC	CASGAGAQHGYTF
NA	NA	TRBV15	TRBJ1-3	TGTGCCACCAGGCCTACAGGGGGAAACACCATATATTTT	CATRPTGGNTIYF
NA	NA	TRBV6-5	TRBJ1-1	TGTGCCACTCATGCAGGGAAGAACACTGAAGCTTTCTTT	CATHAGKNTEAFF
TRBD1	NA	TRBV24-1	TRBJ1-1	TGTGCCACCAGTGACTGGGACAGGGGGGGCACTGAAGCTTTCTTT	CATSDWDRGGTEAFF
NA	NA	TRBV4-3	TRBJ1-2	TGCGCCAGCAGCCACCAACAAGGGTATGGCTACACCTTC	CASSHQQGYGYTF
NA	NA	TRBV21-1	TRBJ2-5	TGTGCCAGCAGCAAAGTCAGCGGGAGGCCCTACCAAGAGACCCAGTACTTC	CASSKVSGRPYQETQYF
NA	NA	TRBV7-9	TRBJ2-2	TGTGCCAGCAGCCCTCCCCAGGGCCCGAACACCGGGGAGCTGTTTTTT	CASSPPQGPNTGELFF
NA	NA	TRBV27	TRBJ1-1	TGTGCCAGCAGTACCTCGGGAGTGAACACTGAAGCTTTCTTT	CASSTSGVNTEAFF
NA	NA	TRBV5-1	TRBJ2-1	TGCGCCAGCAGTTCTCAGGGGCCGCCTAATGAGCAGTTCTTC	CASSSQGPPNEQFF
NA	NA	TRBV27	TRBJ2-4	TGTGCCAGCTCTGAGAGGAAACTAGCCAAAAACATTCAGTACTTC	CASSERKLAKNIQYF
NA	NA	TRBV4-1	TRBJ2-7	TGCGCCAGCAGCCAAGGGACTTTGAGCTCCTACGAGCAGTACTTC	CASSQGTLSSYEQYF
NA	once	TRBV4-1	TRBJ1-3	TGCGCCAGCAGCCAAGGACGAGGGTTCGATGGAAACACCATATATTTT	CASSQGRGFDGNTIYF
NA	NA	TRBV6-5	TRBJ1-4	TGTGCCAGCAGACAGGGTAATGAAAAACTGTTTTTT	CASRQGNEKLFF
TRBD2	NA	TRBV5-1	TRBJ2-7	TGCGCCAGCAGCGGGGGACTAGCCGATGCTAGCTCCTACGAGCAGTACTTC	CASSGGLADASSYEQYF
TRBD1	NA	TRBV7-9	TRBJ1-4	TGTGCCAGCAGCTTAGGACAGGGAATTAATGAAAAACTGTTTTTT	CASSLGQGINEKLFF
TRBD2	NA	TRBV7-6	TRBJ2-2	TGTGCCAGCAGATGGACTAGCGGGAGCCCCGGGGAGCTGTTTTTT	CASRWTSGSPGELFF
NA	once	TRBV6-2/TRBV6-3	TRBJ1-6	TGTGCCAGCAGTTATCCAGGGGATGAGCGTTCACCCCTCCACTTT	CASSYPGDERSPLHF
NA	NA	TRBV12-3/TRBV12-4	TRBJ2-1	TGTGCCTCCCTTAAAGGATGGGCCAATGAGCAGTTCTTC	CASLKGWANEQFF
NA	NA	TRBV12-3/TRBV12-4	TRBJ2-7	TGTGCCAGCAGTACAAGCAGGGCCGGCGAGCAGTACTTC	CASSTSRAGEQYF
NA	NA	TRBV7-2	TRBJ1-1	TGTGCCAGCAGCACTCACGGGGGAACCTACACTGAAGCTTTCTTT	CASSTHGGTYTEAFF
TRBD2	NA	TRBV5-1	TRBJ2-3	TGCGCCAGCAGCTTGGCCGGGACTAGCGGAGCTAGCACAGATACGCAGTATTTT	CASSLAGTSGASTDTQYF
NA	NA	TRBV6-5	TRBJ1-1	TGTGCCAGCAGTCCTCCTCGGTTTGCTGAAGCTTTCTTT	CASSPPRFAEAFF
NA	NA	TRBV30	TRBJ2-2	TGTGCCTGGAGCCGCGTAGGGGCACGGGGGGAGCTGTTTTTT	CAWSRVGARGELFF
TRBD1	NA	TRBV5-1	TRBJ2-7	TGCGCCAGCAGTGGGACCGGACAGGGGGCCTACGAGCAGTACTTC	CASSGTGQGAYEQYF
NA	NA	TRBV29-1	TRBJ1-2	TGCAGCGTTGAGGGGCAGAATCTAAACTATGGCTACACCTTC	CSVEGQNLNYGYTF
TRBD2	NA	TRBV7-7	TRBJ2-7	TGTGCTAGCAGCTTAGGACGGACTAGCGGAAAGAGGGCGCGGGAGCAGTACTTC	CASSLGRTSGKRAREQYF
TRBD1	once	TRBV5-1	TRBJ2-2	TGCGCCAGCAGCATGACAGGGTTAAACACCGGGGAGCTGTTTTTT	CASSMTGLNTGELFF
NA	once	TRBV19	TRBJ2-7	TGTGCCAGTAGTCACAGGGTTGCCGTTCGGGAGCAGTACTTC	CASSHRVAVREQYF
NA	NA	TRBV20-1	TRBJ2-3	TGCAGTGCTAGTAGGGGGGATACGCAGTATTTT	CSASRGDTQYF
NA	once	TRBV9	TRBJ1-2	TGTGCCAGCAGCGTAGATCCGCAGGCGAACTATGGCTACACCTTC	CASSVDPQANYGYTF
TRBD1	NA	TRBV18	TRBJ2-7	TGTGCCAGCTCGCCCGCCGGGACAGGGCCTGGCGAGCAGTACTTC	CASSPAGTGPGEQYF
NA	NA	TRBV12-3/TRBV12-4	TRBJ1-1	TGTGCCAGCAACTTACAGGGAGTGACTGAAGCTTTCTTT	CASNLQGVTEAFF
TRBD2	NA	TRBV18	TRBJ2-3	TGTGCCAGCTCACCGCTAGCGGGATACCACACAGATACGCAGTATTTT	CASSPLAGYHTDTQYF
NA	NA	TRBV5-1	TRBJ2-1	TGCGCCAGCAGCTTGGACAGTCCGAAGGGCAATGAGCAGTTCTTC	CASSLDSPKGNEQFF
TRBD1	NA	TRBV6-1	TRBJ1-6	TGTGCCAGCAGTGAACGAGGGGGCGCGGGGCATGGTTCACCCCTCCACTTT	CASSERGGAGHGSPLHF
NA	NA	TRBV24-1	TRBJ2-7	TGTGCCACCAGTGATTTGGAGTCCGACGAGCAGTACTTC	CATSDLESDEQYF
NA	NA	TRBV19	TRBJ1-5	TGTGCCAGTAGTATCCGCGGGGAGGGCAATCAGCCCCAGCATTTT	CASSIRGEGNQPQHF
NA	NA	TRBV7-9	TRBJ2-7	TGTGCCAGCAGCCCCGGGGCCCGCTCCTACGAGCAGTACTTC	CASSPGARSYEQYF
NA	few	TRBV2	TRBJ1-6	TGTGCCAGCAGTGGGGCCCCCATTACAGGGAAGAATTCACCCCTCCACTTT	CASSGAPITGKNSPLHF
NA	NA	TRBV4-1	TRBJ2-1	TGCGCCAGCAGCCAAGATTCGGGCAGCGTCATCTACAATGAGCAGTTCTTC	CASSQDSGSVIYNEQFF
NA	once	TRBV28	TRBJ2-7	TGTGCCAGCAGTTACCCTGGGGGGGGGCGAGAGCAGTACTTC	CASSYPGGGREQYF